The 13 T cell receptor beta chains below were found in one sample sequenced in a study of blood T cells in healthy people across ages. PCR was performed a second time for 7 to 11 cycles using a sample-barcoded 5' primer and a J-beta primer mix. TCRdb independently ran MiXCR on the 5' RACE reads; one entry per CDR3 protein. The table has hundreds of thousands of distinct CDR3 sequences, 20% to 30% seen once; the top ten hold around 3%. These data were likewise used in another study, on T cells of mothers and their children.

The material sequenced was blood. The receptors shown here come from a boy between 10 and 17 years old in good health.

As for this clonotype: Germline is not matched at one junction end, which may reflect a read error. This chain joins TRBV6-5 and TRBJ2-5, with TRBD2 matching over 7 bases. Per the germline V gene, CDR1 is MNHEY and CDR2 is SVGAGI. The CDR3 runs to 11 residues. The CDR3 sequence is CVSGAGREQYF. In nucleotides, the CDR3 is TGTGTCAGCGGAGCTGGGAGGGAGCAGTACTTC.

Many counts were recorded for this clonotype. The genes are TRBV5-1 and TRBJ1-4, with D unclear. The CDR3 has 15 residues. CDR1 is SGHRS, CDR2 YFSETQ, per germline. Trimming stripped 7 bases from V and 0 bases from J, with 13 bases between. The CDR3 region is CASSISRATNEKLFF. The CDR3 DNA reads TGCGCCAGCTCAATCAGCCGTGCAACTAATGAAAAACTGTTTTTT.

J is TRBJ2-5 and V is TRBV6-2 or TRBV6-3; D is undetermined. CDR1 MNHEY and CDR2 SVGEGT come from the germline V gene. Trimming removed 7 bases from V and 0 bases from J, with 9 bases in between. The CDR3 sequence is 13 residues long. CDR3: CASNDPHQETQYF. The CDR3 DNA follows: TGTGCCAGCAACGACCCCCACCAAGAGACCCAGTACTTC.

This clonotype was counted between two and nine times. CDR3 DNA sequence: TGTGCCAGCAGTCTTCGACTAGCGGGGGAGGTCGGGGAGCTGTTTTTT. Its protein is CASSLRLAGEVGELFF. The chain recombines TRBV12-3 or TRBV12-4 with TRBJ2-2, with 12 nucleotides matching TRBD2. J was trimmed by 7 bases and V by 5 bases; bases with no gene match: 8. The CDR3 runs to 16 residues.

This clonotype occurred a few times. The chain couples TRBV5-1 to TRBJ2-3, with 10 bases matching TRBD2. Germline CDR1 reads SGHRS; CDR2 reads YFSETQ. Trimming at V came to 1 base and at J to 2 bases, leaving 7 bases not matched to a gene. This CDR3 contains 17 residues. The CDR3 here is CASSLRQLAGTTDTQYF. The CDR3 bases are TGCGCCAGCAGCTTGCGCCAACTAGCGGGGACCACAGATACGCAGTATTTT.

For the CDR3, the DNA is TGTGCCAGCAGTCATCTTGCCCTCGTGGCGGGGGACCAAACCCAGTACTTC. Translating gives CASSHLALVAGDQTQYF. V is TRBV7-8 and J is TRBJ2-5, with 7 nucleotides matching TRBD2. Per germline, CDR1 SGHVS and CDR2 FQNEAQ. The CDR3 extends over 17 amino acids. The V gene end was trimmed by 6 bases and the J gene end by 8 bases; junction bases not matched to a gene: 21.

This clonotype was counted between two and nine times. The rearrangement joins TRBV5-1 to TRBJ2-5; 10 bases are a match to TRBD1. The J call is doubtful: the DNA matches TRBJ2-7 better. The CDR3 runs to 14 residues. Germline V gene sequence: CDR1 SGHRS, CDR2 YFSETQ. Here the CDR3 DNA reads TGCGCCAGCAGCGCCGGACAGGGGGGGCTCGAGCAGTACTTC. Amino acid sequence: CASSAGQGGLEQYF.

The rearrangement uses TRBV5-1 and TRBJ2-6; tentative D call: TRBD1 (6 bases). The germline V gene encodes CDR1 SGHRS and CDR2 YFSETQ. The CDR3 has 15 residues. Trimming left V 5 bases short and J 6 bases short, with 15 bases between. CDR3 amino acids: CASRRDNTEANVLTF. The CDR3 nucleotides read TGCGCCAGCAGACGGGACAACACTGAGGCCAACGTCCTGACTTTC.

The CDR3 loop is CASSEGSGDSYEQYF. CDR3 sequence (DNA): TGTGCCAGCAGTGAAGGGAGCGGGGACTCCTACGAGCAGTACTTC. The gene calls are TRBV2 and TRBJ2-7; 7 bases line up with TRBD2. Germline CDR1 SNHLY, CDR2 FYNNEI. The ends lost 1 base at V and 0 bases at J; junction bases unmatched: 3. CDR3 length: 15 amino acids.

This clonotype was recorded a few times. This chain uses TRBV5-1 with TRBJ2-1, with TRBD1 matching over 8 bases. The V segment lost 4 bases and the J segment 8 bases; nucleotides outside the gene matches: 11. This CDR3 comprises 15 residues. Per the germline V gene, CDR1 is SGHRS and CDR2 is YFSETQ. CDR3 loop: CASSLGQGRGHEQFF. The CDR3 DNA reads as TGCGCCAGCAGCCTAGGACAGGGCCGGGGGCATGAGCAGTTCTTC.

This clonotype was observed a few times. The rearrangement links TRBV29-1 to TRBJ2-7; 11 nucleotides align to TRBD2. With V trimmed by 6 bases and J by 1 base, 2 bases remained unmatched. The CDR3 runs to 13 residues. Per germline, CDR1 SQVTM and CDR2 ANQGSEA. This CDR3 is CSVRTSGSYEQYF. In nucleotides, the CDR3 is TGCAGCGTCCGGACTAGCGGGTCCTACGAGCAGTACTTC.

V and J are TRBV3-1 and TRBJ2-5; 8 bases match TRBD2. The CDR3 is 17 residues long. V lost 0 bases to trimming and J lost 6 bases; unmatched junction nucleotides: 12. Germline lookup yields CDR1 LGHDT and CDR2 YNNKEL (reference sequence). CDR3 nucleotide sequence: TGTGCCAGCAGCCAAGATATCCGTGCGGGGGGTAGGAAGACCCAGTACTTC. Translated, it gives CASSQDIRAGGRKTQYF.

The chain combines TRBV7-9 with TRBJ2-7; the D is unclear. The germline V gene encodes CDR1 SEHNR and CDR2 FQNEAQ (reference sequence). This CDR3 has 16 residues. Between the trimmed V and J ends, which lost 5 bases and 2 bases, there was a span of 19 bases. The CDR3 is CASSHPSASSTYEQYF. The CDR3, as DNA: TGTGCCAGCAGCCACCCGTCGGCCAGTTCCACCTACGAGCAGTACTTC.